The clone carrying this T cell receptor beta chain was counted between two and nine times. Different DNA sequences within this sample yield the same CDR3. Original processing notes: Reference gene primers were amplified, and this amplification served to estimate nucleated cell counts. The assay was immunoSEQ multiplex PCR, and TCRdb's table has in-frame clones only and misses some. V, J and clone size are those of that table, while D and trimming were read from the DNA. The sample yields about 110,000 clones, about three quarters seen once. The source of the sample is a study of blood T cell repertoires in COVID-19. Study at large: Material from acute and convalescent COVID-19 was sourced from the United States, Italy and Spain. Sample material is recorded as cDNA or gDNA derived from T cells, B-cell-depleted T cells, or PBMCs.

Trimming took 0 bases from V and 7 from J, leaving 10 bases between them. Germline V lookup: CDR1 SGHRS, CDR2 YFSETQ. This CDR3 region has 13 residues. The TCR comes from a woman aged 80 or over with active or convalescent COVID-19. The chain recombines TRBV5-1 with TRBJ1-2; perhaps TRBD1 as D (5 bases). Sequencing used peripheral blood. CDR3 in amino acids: CASSLGQGGGYTF. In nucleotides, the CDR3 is TGCGCCAGCAGCTTGGGGCAGGGAGGTGGCTACACCTTC.